Sequencing of this TCR beta chain was carried out in a study of control samples from healthy donors and cancer patients. Assay: immunoSEQ multiplex PCR; the TCRdb copy retains only in-frame clones and omits some. Among roughly 76,000 clones listed, 90% to 95% were seen once. This CDR3 comprises 15 residues. CDR1 and CDR2 from the germline V gene are LNHNV and YYDKDF (reference sequence). Trimming took 7 bases from V and 6 from J, leaving 18 bases between them. The sequence was obtained from a woman aged 18-29 years in good health. The sequencing input was blood. V and J are TRBV15 and TRBJ1-4; weak D call: TRBD1 (6 bases). The chain's CDR3 is CATKDSPTRYEKLFF. The CDR3 DNA is TGTGCCACCAAGGACAGCCCAACTCGATATGAAAAACTGTTTTTT. The entire variable domain, with the rest obtained from reference TRBV15 and TRBJ1-4, is as follows: DAMVIQNPRYQVTQFGKPVTLSCSQTLNHNVMYWYQQKSSQAPKLLFHYYDKDFNNEADTPDNFQSRRPNTSFCFLDIRSPGLGDTAMYLCATKDSPTRYEKLFFGSGTQLSVL.